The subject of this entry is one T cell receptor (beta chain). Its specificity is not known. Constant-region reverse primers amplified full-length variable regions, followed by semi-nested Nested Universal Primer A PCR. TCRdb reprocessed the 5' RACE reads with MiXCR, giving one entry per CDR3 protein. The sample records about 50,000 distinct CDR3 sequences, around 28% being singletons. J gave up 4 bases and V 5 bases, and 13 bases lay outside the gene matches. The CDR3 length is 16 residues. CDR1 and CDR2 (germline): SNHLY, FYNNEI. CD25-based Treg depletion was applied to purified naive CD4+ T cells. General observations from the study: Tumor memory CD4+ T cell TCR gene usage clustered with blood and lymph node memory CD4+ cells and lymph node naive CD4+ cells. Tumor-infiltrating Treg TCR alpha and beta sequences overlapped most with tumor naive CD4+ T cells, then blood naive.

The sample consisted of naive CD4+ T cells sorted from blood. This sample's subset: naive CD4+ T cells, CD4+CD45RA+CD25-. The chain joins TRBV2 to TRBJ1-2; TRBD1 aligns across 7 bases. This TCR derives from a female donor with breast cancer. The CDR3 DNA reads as TGTGCCAGCAGTCCACCACCTGACAGGGCGGCCTATGGCTACACCTTC. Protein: CASSPPPDRAAYGYTF.